These T cell receptor beta chains were read from a single sample in a study of early T cells in non-severe SARS-CoV-2 infection. TCRdb itself ran the 5' RACE reads through MiXCR, one entry per CDR3 protein. The table records tens of thousands of distinct CDR3 sequences, approximately 15% of them present only once. The sequences come from whole blood, collected at baseline. The receptors here all came from an adult who was a healthcare worker with PCR-confirmed SARS-CoV-2 infection or an uninfected control (not recorded which). Both conserved end residues are part of each CDR3. D genes are given only for firm matches. Where a row states a size, it is once, few, many or the class of an expanded clone; other rows omit it.

clone_size j_call d_call v_call cdr3_nt cdr3_aa
- TRBJ2-3 - TRBV11-2 TGTGCCAGCGCGCTGCGATTAGGGGCCACAGATACGCAGTATTTT CASALRLGATDTQYF
- TRBJ1-5 TRBD1 TRBV5-1 TGCGCCAGCAGCATCCGGGACACAGGGGGTTTTAGCAATCAGCCCCAGCATTTT CASSIRDTGGFSNQPQHF
many TRBJ1-1 - TRBV5-1 TGCGCCAGCAGCTTGGTCGAAGCGTGGAACACTGAAGCTTTCTTT CASSLVEAWNTEAFF
few TRBJ2-7 - TRBV7-6 TGTGCCAGCAGCCCCTCGGGATACGAGCAGTACTTC CASSPSGYEQYF
- TRBJ2-7 TRBD1 TRBV9 TGTGCCAGTAGCCCATCCGGGACAGGTACCTACGAGCAGTACTTC CASSPSGTGTYEQYF
- TRBJ2-3 - TRBV15 TGTGCCACCAGCTGGGGGCTGTTCGGCACAGATACGCAGTATTTT CATSWGLFGTDTQYF
- TRBJ2-1 - TRBV12-2 TGTGCAAGTCGCTTACCTACAGGTGATGAGCAGTTCTTC CASRLPTGDEQFF
- TRBJ1-2 TRBD1 TRBV7-2 TGTGCCAGCAGCCCGACGGACAGGGGGTACTATGGCTACACCTTC CASSPTDRGYYGYTF
- TRBJ2-1 TRBD1 TRBV7-6 TGTGCCAGCAGCTTAATGACAGGGGCCTACAATGAGCAGTTCTTC CASSLMTGAYNEQFF
few TRBJ1-5 - TRBV6-1 TGTGCCAGCAGTGCCCGGGACGGCAATCAGCCCCAGCATTTT CASSARDGNQPQHF
- TRBJ2-1 TRBD2 TRBV15 TGTGCCACCAGCAGGGGACTAGAAAGTCTTAGTGAGCAGTTCTTC CATSRGLESLSEQFF
few TRBJ2-3 - TRBV6-4 TGTGCCAGCAGCCCGGACCCTGAGGCAGATACGCAGTATTTT CASSPDPEADTQYF
- TRBJ2-6 - TRBV6-1 TGTGCCAGCACTCCTGGGGGTAGGATCTCTGGGGCCAACGTCCTGACTTTC CASTPGGRISGANVLTF
many TRBJ1-2 - TRBV20-1 TGCAGTGCTAGAGATGAGACACCGGGGTCCGGCTACACCTTC CSARDETPGSGYTF
- TRBJ2-2 TRBD2 TRBV5-1 TGCGCCAGCAGAAAGCGGGAGTCCGGGGAGCTGTTTTTT CASRKRESGELFF
few TRBJ2-7 - TRBV5-1 TGCGCCAGCAGCTTAGGGCAGAACTCCTACGAGCAGTACTTC CASSLGQNSYEQYF
few TRBJ2-3 - TRBV7-3 TGTGCCAGCAGCTTAGAGGGGGTTCGTAATACGCAGTATTTT CASSLEGVRNTQYF
- TRBJ1-1 - TRBV20-1 TGCAGTGCTAGAGATCGGGCAGGGGCTTGGAGCACTGAAGCTTTCTTT CSARDRAGAWSTEAFF
- TRBJ2-1 - TRBV5-1 TGCGCCAGCAGCTTGTCGCTTCCCAGCTCCTACAATGAGCAGTTCTTC CASSLSLPSSYNEQFF
- TRBJ2-3 - TRBV2 TGTGCCAGCAGTGTTGGGCCGTCCACAGATACGCAGTATTTT CASSVGPSTDTQYF
medium-sized TRBJ1-1 - TRBV12-3/TRBV12-4 TGTGCCAGCACGGGGGGCCGAAATGAAGCTTTCTTT CASTGGRNEAFF
many TRBJ2-1 TRBD2 TRBV20-1 TGCAGTGCTACCCCTAGCGGGAGACCCAATGAGCAGTTCTTC CSATPSGRPNEQFF
- TRBJ1-1 TRBD1 TRBV12-3/TRBV12-4 TGTGCCAGCAGTCCCGGGACAGCTGAACCGAGCGCTGAAGCTTTCTTT CASSPGTAEPSAEAFF
few TRBJ2-4 - TRBV12-3/TRBV12-4 TGTGCCAGCAGTTTCCCAGGACAGAACATTCAGTACTTC CASSFPGQNIQYF
- TRBJ2-5 TRBD2 TRBV28 TGTGCCAGCCAATCCGCGGGGGGAGAGACCCAGTACTTC CASQSAGGETQYF
few TRBJ2-3 TRBD2 TRBV20-1 TGCAGTGCTAGCTTAGCCGGACTAGCGGGGAGACGATGGGATACGCAGTATTTT CSASLAGLAGRRWDTQYF
- TRBJ1-1 - TRBV4-1 TGCGCCAGCAGCCAAGATCGGTACAGGGTTATGAACACTGAAGCTTTCTTT CASSQDRYRVMNTEAFF
- TRBJ2-7 TRBD2 TRBV6-1 TGTGCCAGCATGGTCGATAGCGGGGGCGAGCAGTACTTC CASMVDSGGEQYF
few TRBJ2-7 - TRBV4-1 TGCGCCAGCAGCCATCCCGTAAGTTCCTACGAGCAGTACTTC CASSHPVSSYEQYF
few TRBJ1-2 TRBD1 TRBV2 TGTGCCAGCACTCGGGACAGGGGTAACTATGGCTACACCTTC CASTRDRGNYGYTF
many TRBJ2-7 TRBD2 TRBV20-1 TGCAGTGCTAGTCTAGCGGCCACCTACGAGCAGTACTTC CSASLAATYEQYF
few TRBJ2-2 - TRBV7-2 TGTGCCAGCAGCCGACGCCCGTCTAACACCGGGGAGCTGTTTTTT CASSRRPSNTGELFF
few TRBJ2-3 - TRBV7-6 TGTGCCAGCAGCTTAGCAGCTTCTAGCACAGATACGCAGTATTTT CASSLAASSTDTQYF
few TRBJ1-4 - TRBV11-2 TGTGCCAGCAGCTCGGGGCGTGAAAAACTGTTTTTT CASSSGREKLFF
few TRBJ2-1 - TRBV7-8 TGTGCCAGCAGCCCTTTATTTGAGCAGTTCTTC CASSPLFEQFF
- TRBJ2-1 - TRBV19 TGTGCCAGTACAATTCGGGCCGATGAGCAGTTCTTC CASTIRADEQFF
- TRBJ2-7 TRBD1 TRBV6-1 TGTGCCAGCAGTGGGGACAGATTACTTCCCTACGAGCAGTACTTC CASSGDRLLPYEQYF
few TRBJ1-1 - TRBV18 TGTGCCAGCTCACCGACGCGGAACACTGAAGCTTTCTTT CASSPTRNTEAFF
- TRBJ1-2 - TRBV28 TGTGCCAGCAGAATGATTGGGGAGAGCTATGGCTACACCTTC CASRMIGESYGYTF
few TRBJ2-5 - TRBV29-1 TGCAGCGCAGGGCCCCAGGAGACCCAGTACTTC CSAGPQETQYF
few TRBJ2-2 TRBD2 TRBV7-9 TGTGCCAGCAGGGATACGGCGGGAGGGGACACCGGGGAGCTGTTTTTT CASRDTAGGDTGELFF
- TRBJ2-7 TRBD2 TRBV6-5 TGTGCCAGCAGTCTCGGGACTAGCGGGAGATCCGAGCAGTACTTC CASSLGTSGRSEQYF
many TRBJ2-1 - TRBV12-3/TRBV12-4 TGTGCCAGCAGTTCGTCACAGACTCAGATTTACAATGAGCAGTTCTTC CASSSSQTQIYNEQFF
- TRBJ2-7 - TRBV3-1 TGTGCCAGCAGCCAAGCAAGCTACGAGCAGTACTTC CASSQASYEQYF
many TRBJ1-2 - TRBV3-1 TGTGCCAGCAGCCAAGAGGCACACGGTTACTATGGCTACACCTTC CASSQEAHGYYGYTF
few TRBJ1-5 TRBD1 TRBV5-6 TGTGCCAGCAGCGCTGGACAGGGGGGCAATCAGCCCCAGCATTTT CASSAGQGGNQPQHF
- TRBJ2-1 TRBD2 TRBV6-1 TGTGCCAGCCGGACTAGCACCTACAATGAGCAGTTCTTC CASRTSTYNEQFF
- TRBJ2-7 - TRBV5-1 TGCGCCAGCAGCGATTGGAACGAGCAGTACTTC CASSDWNEQYF
- TRBJ2-2 - TRBV7-9 TGTGCCAGCAGCTTAGCGCCAGAAACGAACACCGGGGAGCTGTTTTTT CASSLAPETNTGELFF